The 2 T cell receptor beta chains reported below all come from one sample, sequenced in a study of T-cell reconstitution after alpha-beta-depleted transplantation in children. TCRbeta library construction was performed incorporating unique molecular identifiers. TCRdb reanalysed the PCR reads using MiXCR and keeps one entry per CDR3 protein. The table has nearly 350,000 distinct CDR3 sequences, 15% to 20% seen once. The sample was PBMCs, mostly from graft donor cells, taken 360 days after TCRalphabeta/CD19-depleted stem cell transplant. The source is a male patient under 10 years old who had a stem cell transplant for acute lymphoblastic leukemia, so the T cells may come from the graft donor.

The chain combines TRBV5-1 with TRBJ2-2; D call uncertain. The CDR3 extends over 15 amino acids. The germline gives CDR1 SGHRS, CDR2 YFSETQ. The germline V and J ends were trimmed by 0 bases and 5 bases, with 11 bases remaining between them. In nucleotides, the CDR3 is TGCGCCAGCAGCTTGGTATCGGGCCTAACCGGGGAGCTGTTTTTT. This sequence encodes CASSLVSGLTGELFF. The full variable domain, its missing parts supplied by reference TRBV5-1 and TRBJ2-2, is KAGVTQTPRYLIKTRGQQVTLSCSPISGHRSVSWYQQTPGQGLQFLFEYFSETQRNKGNFPGRFSGRQFSNSRSEMNVSTLELGDSALYLCASSLVSGLTGELFFGEGSRLTVL.

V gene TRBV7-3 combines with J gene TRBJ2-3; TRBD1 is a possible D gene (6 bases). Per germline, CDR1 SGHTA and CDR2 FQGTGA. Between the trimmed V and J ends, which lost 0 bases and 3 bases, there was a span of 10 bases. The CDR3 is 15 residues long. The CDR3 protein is CASSLTGARTDTQYF. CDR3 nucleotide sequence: TGTGCCAGCAGCTTAACGGGGGCCAGAACAGATACGCAGTATTTT.